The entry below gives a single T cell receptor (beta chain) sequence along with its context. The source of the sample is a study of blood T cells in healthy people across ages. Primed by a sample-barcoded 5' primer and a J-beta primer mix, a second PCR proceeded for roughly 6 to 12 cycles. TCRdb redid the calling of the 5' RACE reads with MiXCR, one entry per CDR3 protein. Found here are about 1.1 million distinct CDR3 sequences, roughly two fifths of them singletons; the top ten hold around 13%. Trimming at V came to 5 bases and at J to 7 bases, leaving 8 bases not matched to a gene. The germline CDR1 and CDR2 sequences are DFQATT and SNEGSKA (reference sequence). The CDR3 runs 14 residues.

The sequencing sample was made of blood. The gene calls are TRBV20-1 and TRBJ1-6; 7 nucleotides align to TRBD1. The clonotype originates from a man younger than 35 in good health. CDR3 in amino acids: CSAGGGRTNSPLHF. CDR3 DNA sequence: TGCAGTGCTGGAGGGGGCAGGACCAATTCACCCCTCCACTTT.